This T cell receptor (beta chain) was sequenced in a study of identifying expanded T cells in peripheral blood. TCRdb's table, derived via immunoSEQ multiplex PCR, lists solely in-frame clones and lacks some. Of tens of thousands of clones in the sample, roughly 82% were seen once. V was clipped by 0 bases and J by 2 bases, with 10 bases between them. Germline V gene data show CDR1 as SEHNR and CDR2 as FQNEAQ (reference sequence). CDR3 size: 15 residues. The specimen sequenced was blood. This chain uses TRBV7-9 with TRBJ2-5, with D possibly matching TRBD1 (5 bases). The receptor was derived from a person aged 18 to 75 in good health. This chain's CDR3 is CASSLAGTGQETQYF. For the CDR3, the DNA is TGTGCCAGCAGCTTAGCCGGAACAGGTCAAGAGACCCAGTACTTC. The complete variable domain, with remaining parts taken from reference TRBV7-9 and TRBJ2-5, reads DTGVSQNPRHKITKRGQNVTFRCDPISEHNRLYWYRQTLGQGPEFLTYFQNEAQLEKSRLLSDRFSAERPKGSFSTLEIQRTEQGDSAMYLCASSLAGTGQETQYFGPGTRLLVL.